Sequencing of this TCR beta chain was carried out in a study of blood T cell repertoires in COVID-19. Across the study: COVID-19 samples from acute and convalescent phases originated in the United States, Italy and Spain.

Methods used by the authors: Cell counts per sample came from amplifying reference gene primers. Using immunoSEQ multiplex PCR, the repertoire was profiled, and TCRdb retains in-frame clones only, with some absent. That table supplies the V and J calls and clone size; D and trimming were determined from the DNA. Found here are about 260,000 clones, roughly 87% of them singletons; the top ten hold roughly 14%. The V segment lost 1 base and the J segment 9 bases; nucleotides outside the gene matches: 4. The CDR3 runs to 15 residues. Germline V gives CDR1 SGHAT, CDR2 FQNNGV. The chain is built from TRBV11-2 and TRBJ2-1, with 12 bases that match TRBD2. The receptor was derived from a human donor in a cohort sampled during active COVID-19. The source material was peripheral blood. CDR3 sequence: CASSLVLAGGGEQFF. CDR3 in DNA: TGTGCCAGCAGCTTAGTGCTAGCGGGAGGGGGTGAGCAGTTCTTC.